The clone carrying this TCR beta chain was seen a single time. The antigen is undetermined. This entry is derived from a study of PD-1 blockade in classical Hodgkin lymphoma. Germline values: CDR1 SGDLS, CDR2 YYNGEE. This CDR3 spans 14 amino acids. Trimming removed 3 bases from V and 0 bases from J, with 9 bases in between. Sample time point: newly diagnosed, previously untreated cHL patient sample. As a comparison, the study used PBMCs from newly diagnosed, untreated classical Hodgkin lymphoma. The table came from immunoSEQ multiplex PCR; TCRdb's copy has only in-frame clones and leaves some out. Among tens of thousands of clones listed, just over 90% were seen once. Study results and limitations: Newly diagnosed patients were said to have less baseline TCR diversity than healthy donors did.

The sequence came from a human donor with classical Hodgkin lymphoma. The chain couples TRBV9 to TRBJ1-1; no clear D gene. Material: peripheral blood mononuclear cells (PBMCs). CDR3 sequence reads: CASSAIGVNTEAFF. Here the CDR3 DNA reads TGTGCCAGCAGCGCAATCGGCGTGAACACTGAAGCTTTCTTT.